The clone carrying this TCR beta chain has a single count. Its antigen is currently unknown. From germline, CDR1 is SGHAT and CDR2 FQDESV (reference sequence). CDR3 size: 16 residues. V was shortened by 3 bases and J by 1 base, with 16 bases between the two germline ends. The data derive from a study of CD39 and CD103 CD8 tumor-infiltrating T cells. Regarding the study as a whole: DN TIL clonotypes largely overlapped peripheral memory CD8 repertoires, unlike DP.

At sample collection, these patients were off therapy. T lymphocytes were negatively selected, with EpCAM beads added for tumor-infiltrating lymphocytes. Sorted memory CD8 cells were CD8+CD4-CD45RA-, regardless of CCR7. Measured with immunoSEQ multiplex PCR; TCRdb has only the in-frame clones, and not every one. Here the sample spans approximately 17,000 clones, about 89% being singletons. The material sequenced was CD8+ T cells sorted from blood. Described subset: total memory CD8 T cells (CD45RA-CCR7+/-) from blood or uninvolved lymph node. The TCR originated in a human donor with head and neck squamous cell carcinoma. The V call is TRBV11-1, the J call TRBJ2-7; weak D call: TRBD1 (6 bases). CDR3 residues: CASSFGRDTLSYEQYF. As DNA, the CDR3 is TGTGCCAGCAGCTTTGGCCGGGACACACTATCCTACGAGCAGTACTTC.